This entry is about one TCR beta chain. What it binds is not known. One junction end does not reproduce the germline sequence, and a read error may be involved. This entry is derived from a study of CD8 T cells in ankylosing spondylitis. Study results and limitations: Seemingly distinctive of ankylosing spondylitis blood was a TCR beta motif formed by eight highly homologous variants. Existing reports had already noted some motif variants in reactive arthritis synovial fluid and blood. According to the report, clones linked to the disease were significantly enriched in matched synovial fluid samples taken from ankylosing spondylitis patients. Clones linked with disease were CD8+ and fairly uncommon in the peripheral blood.

Each TCR beta library was made by quantitative 5'-RACE that incorporated molecular barcodes. Each CDR3 protein is one row after TCRdb ran MiXCR on the 5' RACE reads. The table shows about 800,000 distinct CDR3 sequences, with roughly 10% occurring only once. The CDR3 has 11 residues. Germline CDR1 and CDR2: MDHEN and SYDVKM. Material for sequencing was blood, either unsorted or a sorted T cell fraction (not recorded which). The source is a male donor with ankylosing spondylitis. This chain connects TRBV28 to TRBJ2-3, with 10 bases matching TRBD1. The CDR3 DNA is TGTGCCAGCCGGACCGGGACAGGGGCGTTCTTT. This gives the protein CASRTGTGAFF.